This is a list of T cell receptor beta chains from one sample in a study of technical replicates of blood from a handful of donors. Measured with immunoSEQ multiplex PCR; TCRdb has only the in-frame clones, and not every one. The sample consists of roughly 83,000 clones, approximately 94% of them appearing once. Sequenced sample: T cells isolated from PBMCs. These receptors were taken from a human donor in good health. CDR3s include the opening cysteine and the closing phenylalanine or tryptophan. The D gene is left open where the match is weak. Size is stated for part of the rows, as once, few or many counts, or as a class when the clone is expanded.

d_call,cdr3_length,clone_size,v_call,j_call,cdr3_aa,cdr3_nt
TRBD1,15,.,TRBV28,TRBJ2-7,CASSFIGQATYEQYF,TGTGCCAGCAGTTTCATCGGACAGGCGACCTACGAGCAGTACTTC
.,14,.,TRBV7-9,TRBJ2-3,CASSLGLAFDTQYF,TGTGCCAGCAGCTTAGGCTTAGCATTTGATACGCAGTATTTT
.,15,few,TRBV11-2,TRBJ1-2,CASSIRTDPNYGYTF,TGTGCCAGCAGCATCCGGACAGATCCTAACTATGGCTACACCTTC
TRBD2,14,.,TRBV28,TRBJ2-1,CASNLAAYYNEQFF,TGTGCCAGCAATCTAGCGGCTTACTACAATGAGCAGTTCTTC
.,14,.,TRBV11-2,TRBJ1-3,CASSLEARERTIYF,TGTGCCAGCAGCTTAGAAGCTCGGGAGAGGACCATATATTTT
TRBD1,15,.,TRBV7-3,TRBJ2-1,CASQLGPGQGVMQFF,TGTGCCAGCCAGCTCGGGCCGGGACAGGGAGTTATGCAGTTCTTC
.,12,.,TRBV7-2,TRBJ2-7,CASSFLLSEQYF,TGTGCCAGCAGCTTCCTTTTGAGCGAGCAGTACTTC
TRBD2,14,.,TRBV7-9,TRBJ2-3,CASTRLAGADTQYF,TGTGCCAGCACCCGACTAGCGGGGGCCGATACGCAGTATTTT
.,14,.,TRBV4-1,TRBJ2-7,CASSQAPLSYEQYF,TGCGCCAGCAGCCAAGCCCCCCTCTCCTACGAGCAGTACTTC
.,14,once,TRBV5-6,TRBJ2-1,CASSLLGSNNEQFF,TGTGCCAGCAGCTTGTTGGGCAGTAACAATGAGCAGTTCTTC
.,17,.,TRBV7-2,TRBJ1-2,CASSLEVITGSGYGYTF,TGTGCCAGCAGCTTAGAGGTCATCACAGGGAGTGGGTATGGCTACACCTTC
.,15,.,TRBV9,TRBJ1-2,CASRAAGRSDYGYTF,TGTGCCAGCAGAGCCGCAGGGCGATCTGACTATGGCTACACCTTC
.,18,.,TRBV7-3,TRBJ1-4,CASSLRELTQGLGEKLFF,TGTGCCAGCAGCTTAAGGGAACTGACACAGGGATTAGGGGAAAAACTGTTTTTT
TRBD1,14,.,TRBV27,TRBJ2-7,CASSLGTGGNEQYF,TGTGCCAGCAGTTTGGGGACAGGGGGAAACGAGCAGTACTTC
.,15,.,TRBV11-2,TRBJ2-4,CASSQGEDNKNIQYF,TGTGCCAGCAGCCAAGGAGAGGACAACAAAAACATTCAGTACTTC
.,13,.,TRBV7-2,TRBJ1-1,CASSWARGTEAFF,TGTGCCAGCAGCTGGGCCAGGGGTACTGAAGCTTTCTTT
.,14,.,TRBV6-6,TRBJ1-1,CASSPGWKDTEAFF,TGTGCCAGCAGCCCAGGGTGGAAAGACACTGAAGCTTTCTTT
TRBD2,15,.,TRBV4-1,TRBJ2-2,CASSPLAGNTGELFF,TGCGCCAGCAGCCCACTAGCGGGGAACACCGGGGAGCTGTTTTTT
.,11,.,TRBV19,TRBJ2-7,CASYQGGEQYF,TGTGCCAGTTACCAGGGAGGCGAGCAGTACTTC
.,11,.,TRBV19,TRBJ1-3,CATLTGNTIYF,TGTGCCACTCTAACTGGAAACACCATATATTTT
TRBD1,16,.,TRBV7-9,TRBJ1-2,CASSFSDRDLIVGYTF,TGTGCCAGCAGCTTTTCGGACAGGGATCTGATAGTGGGCTACACCTTC
.,19,once,TRBV27,TRBJ2-7,CASSLYPPAGRQTSYEQYF,TGTGCCAGCAGTCTTTACCCGCCGGCAGGTCGGCAGACCTCCTACGAGCAGTACTTC
.,14,once,TRBV11-2,TRBJ1-1,CASSHLEEYTEAFF,TGTGCCAGCAGCCATCTTGAGGAGTACACTGAAGCTTTCTTT
.,12,.,TRBV28,TRBJ1-2,CAMGGPNYGYTF,TGTGCCATGGGTGGGCCAAACTATGGCTACACCTTC
TRBD2,15,.,TRBV6-1,TRBJ2-7,CASSSRLAGDDEQYF,TGTGCCAGCAGTTCAAGACTAGCGGGAGACGACGAGCAGTACTTC
TRBD2,14,.,TRBV29-1,TRBJ2-1,CSVETSGGPNEQFF,TGCAGCGTTGAGACTAGCGGGGGCCCCAATGAGCAGTTCTTC
TRBD1,15,.,TRBV5-6,TRBJ1-2,CASSLLQGIIYGYTF,TGTGCCAGCAGCTTGTTACAGGGGATTATCTATGGCTACACCTTC
TRBD1,15,few,TRBV19,TRBJ1-6,CASSSGTGTIRALHF,TGTGCCAGTAGCTCTGGGACAGGGACTATTAGGGCCCTCCACTTT
.,15,once,TRBV6-5,TRBJ1-2,CASTRGFGGASGYTF,TGTGCCAGCACCAGGGGTTTTGGGGGGGCGAGTGGCTACACCTTC
TRBD1,15,.,TRBV5-1,TRBJ2-5,CASSEETGKEETQYF,TGCGCCAGCAGCGAGGAGACAGGGAAGGAAGAGACCCAGTACTTC
.,15,once,TRBV19,TRBJ2-7,CASTSRSGPSYEQYF,TGTGCCAGTACCTCTAGGAGCGGCCCGTCCTACGAGCAGTACTTC
.,11,.,TRBV28,TRBJ2-7,CATAERYEQYF,TGTGCCACCGCGGAGCGGTACGAGCAGTACTTC
.,13,.,TRBV6-5,TRBJ2-1,CASSYDLYNEQFF,TGTGCCAGCAGTTACGACTTGTACAATGAGCAGTTCTTC
.,17,.,TRBV7-9,TRBJ1-2,CASSLPPVASRDYGYTF,TGTGCCAGCAGCTTACCCCCCGTGGCATCGAGGGACTATGGCTACACCTTC
.,15,.,TRBV11-2,TRBJ1-4,CASSLDIAPIGKLFF,TGTGCCAGCAGCTTAGATATAGCACCCATCGGAAAACTGTTTTTT
.,15,.,TRBV4-1,TRBJ1-5,CASSLLGQGNQPQHF,TGCGCCAGCAGCCTATTGGGGCAGGGCAATCAGCCCCAGCATTTT
.,11,.,TRBV29-1,TRBJ2-7,CSVAGSYEQYF,TGCAGCGTTGCAGGGTCCTACGAGCAGTACTTC
TRBD1,14,.,TRBV11-3,TRBJ2-1,CASVQGQANSEQFF,TGTGCCAGCGTACAGGGACAGGCTAATAGTGAGCAGTTCTTC
TRBD1,15,.,TRBV28,TRBJ1-2,CASGGQGMSNYGYTF,TGTGCCAGCGGGGGACAGGGGATGAGTAACTATGGCTACACCTTC
.,14,.,TRBV11-1,TRBJ2-5,CASSFNRVPETQYF,TGTGCCAGCAGCTTTAACAGGGTTCCGGAGACCCAGTACTTC
.,18,.,TRBV5-4,TRBJ1-3,CASSLGGTTGLSGNTIYF,TGTGCCAGCAGCTTGGGGGGAACTACAGGGCTCTCTGGAAACACCATATATTTT
.,11,once,TRBV7-9,TRBJ1-1,CASSQVAEAFF,TGTGCCAGCAGTCAGGTGGCTGAAGCTTTCTTT
TRBD1,13,.,TRBV5-6,TRBJ1-1,CASSPGATGEAFF,TGTGCCAGCAGCCCGGGGGCGACAGGGGAAGCTTTCTTT
.,15,.,TRBV11-2,TRBJ1-6,CASSLVRQRNSPLHF,TGTGCCAGCAGCTTAGTACGGCAGCGTAATTCACCCCTCCACTTT
TRBD1,13,.,TRBV19,TRBJ2-7,CASSTDRGGEQYF,TGTGCCAGTAGTACTGACAGGGGAGGCGAGCAGTACTTC
TRBD1,14,.,TRBV7-9,TRBJ2-7,CASRSDRGFHEQYF,TGTGCCAGCAGATCCGACAGGGGTTTCCACGAGCAGTACTTC
TRBD1,18,.,TRBV10-3,TRBJ2-2,CATTSGTGLPQNTGELFF,TGTGCCACAACCTCCGGGACAGGTCTACCACAGAACACCGGGGAGCTGTTTTTT
.,15,.,TRBV2,TRBJ1-5,CASSAWAYSNQPQHF,TGTGCCAGCAGTGCGTGGGCCTATAGCAATCAGCCCCAGCATTTT
TRBD2,15,.,TRBV5-1,TRBJ2-2,CASRDLTSGPGELFF,TGCGCCAGCAGGGACCTGACTAGCGGACCCGGGGAGCTGTTTTTT
.,15,.,TRBV2,TRBJ2-2,CASKLSGDRTGELFF,TGTGCCAGCAAGTTGTCCGGGGATCGTACCGGGGAGCTGTTTTTT
.,13,.,TRBV6-5,TRBJ1-6,CASSQGKNSPLHF,TGTGCCAGCAGCCAGGGCAAGAATTCACCCCTCCACTTT
TRBD1,14,.,TRBV10-1,TRBJ2-1,CASSDRDSYNEQFF,TGCGCCAGCAGTGATCGGGACAGTTACAATGAGCAGTTCTTC
.,13,.,TRBV5-5,TRBJ2-7,CASSPTGTYEQYF,TGTGCCAGCAGCCCTACAGGGACCTACGAGCAGTACTTC
.,15,.,TRBV11-1,TRBJ2-3,CASSPGAQRGDTQYF,TGTGCCAGCAGCCCGGGAGCCCAGAGGGGAGATACGCAGTATTTT
TRBD2,16,.,TRBV18,TRBJ2-7,CASSPYSGTSVYEQYF,TGTGCCAGCTCACCATACTCCGGGACTAGCGTTTACGAGCAGTACTTC
TRBD2,16,.,TRBV7-9,TRBJ2-2,CASSSRTSGRAGELFF,TGTGCCAGCAGCTCCCGGACTAGCGGGAGGGCGGGGGAGCTGTTTTTT
TRBD1,15,.,TRBV2,TRBJ2-7,CASRGRGRGNYEQYF,TGTGCCAGCAGGGGCAGGGGGCGAGGGAACTACGAGCAGTACTTC
TRBD2,16,.,TRBV11-1,TRBJ2-7,CASSLVRGLANYEQYF,TGTGCCAGCAGCTTAGTCCGAGGACTAGCAAACTACGAGCAGTACTTC